The table lists the clone carrying this TCR beta chain with a count of one. In the study's own analysis: Quantification of nucleated cells was approximated via reference gene primer amplification. Using immunoSEQ multiplex PCR, the repertoire was profiled, and TCRdb retains in-frame clones only, with some absent. Clone size and the V and J calls come from that table; the DNA yielded D and trimming. The repertoire holds about 180,000 clones, with around 85% as singletons. These data belong to a study of blood T cell repertoires in COVID-19. The overall study: The samples span acute and convalescent COVID-19 from the United States, Italy and Spain. PBMCs, B-cell-depleted T cells, or T cells provided the cDNA or gDNA that made up the material.

The CDR3 loop spans 14 amino acids. Germline CDR1 SEHNR, CDR2 FQNEAQ (reference sequence). V lost 5 bases and J 4 bases, leaving 14 bases between the germline ends. This sequence was found in a human donor with active or convalescent COVID-19. The donor label of this sample is uncertain. J is TRBJ1-2 and V is TRBV7-9; D is possibly TRBD1 (5 bases). The sequenced sample was peripheral blood. The CDR3 loop is CASSPRESFYGYTF. For the CDR3, the DNA is TGTGCCAGCAGCCCCAGGGAAAGTTTCTATGGCTACACCTTC.